This is a list of T cell receptor beta chains from one sample in a study of CD8+ T cells in alopecia areata. Repertoires were generated with immunoSEQ multiplex PCR, while TCRdb's copy carries only in-frame clones and drops some. This table has about 130,000 clones, roughly 54% appearing once. The sequencing used CD8+ T cells sorted from blood, collected at week 4, from a patient treated with tofacitinib. These receptors all stem from a human donor with alopecia areata. The CDR3 runs from the conserved cysteine through the conserved F or W. Each record gives: V gene, J gene, D gene, clone size, CDR3 DNA, CDR3 protein. A D gene is named only where the DNA matches it firmly. Some rows have no size entry. The others give once, few or many, or a class for an expanded clone.

V: TRBV15; J: TRBJ2-7; D: TRBD2; size: few; DNA: TGTGCCACCAGCAGAGATTTTAGCGGGGGGCCCGAGAAGCCAAACTACGAGCAGTACTTC; CDR3: CATSRDFSGGPEKPNYEQYF
V: TRBV19; J: TRBJ1-6; D: .; size: few; DNA: TGTGCCACTGAACCCGGGACGGACAATTCACCCCTCCACTTT; CDR3: CATEPGTDNSPLHF
V: TRBV6-6; J: TRBJ1-5; D: .; size: .; DNA: TGTGCCAGCACGGGGAGGCCCAGTCAGCCCCAGCATTTT; CDR3: CASTGRPSQPQHF
V: TRBV19; J: TRBJ2-1; D: .; size: few; DNA: TGTGCCAGTAGTGGGAGAGGCTCGCACACCTACAATGAGCAGTTCTTC; CDR3: CASSGRGSHTYNEQFF
V: TRBV7-8; J: TRBJ2-5; D: .; size: .; DNA: TGTGCCAGCAGCTTAATAGAGACCCAGTACTTC; CDR3: CASSLIETQYF
V: TRBV27; J: TRBJ1-5; D: TRBD1; size: .; DNA: TGTGCCAGCAGTCCGACAGGGGAGCATCAGCCCCAGCATTTT; CDR3: CASSPTGEHQPQHF
V: TRBV6-5; J: TRBJ1-2; D: .; size: .; DNA: TGTGCCAGCAGTTACTCACAGGGAGACCTCAACTATGGCTACACCTTC; CDR3: CASSYSQGDLNYGYTF
V: TRBV27; J: TRBJ1-2; D: .; size: few; DNA: TGTGCCAGCAGCGACGGGGGCAACTATGGCTACACCTTC; CDR3: CASSDGGNYGYTF
V: TRBV27; J: TRBJ2-1; D: TRBD2; size: .; DNA: TGTGCCAGCAGTTTATACGGCGGGGGGGCAGGAGAGCAGTTCTTC; CDR3: CASSLYGGGAGEQFF
V: TRBV4-1; J: TRBJ1-5; D: TRBD1; size: few; DNA: TGCGCCAGCAGCCGCCAACAGGGGGATCAGCCCCAGCATTTT; CDR3: CASSRQQGDQPQHF
V: TRBV30; J: TRBJ2-7; D: .; size: once; DNA: TGTGCCTGGAGTGAGGACTGGGGAGTCCACGAGCAGTACTTC; CDR3: CAWSEDWGVHEQYF
V: TRBV7-9; J: TRBJ2-3; D: TRBD2; size: .; DNA: TGTGCCTTCCAGCGGGGGAGGACAGATACGCAGTATTTT; CDR3: CAFQRGRTDTQYF
V: TRBV10-3; J: TRBJ1-5; D: .; size: few; DNA: TGTGCCATCAGTGAAGGCGCCGAACAGCCTGACAATCAGCCCCAGCATTTT; CDR3: CAISEGAEQPDNQPQHF
V: TRBV29-1; J: TRBJ2-7; D: .; size: .; DNA: TGCAGCGTTGGAGGTGAATCCTACGAGCAGTACTTC; CDR3: CSVGGESYEQYF
V: TRBV5-6; J: TRBJ2-7; D: .; size: .; DNA: TGTGCCAGCACCGCGGACCCAGGGATCTCCTACGAGCAGTACTTC; CDR3: CASTADPGISYEQYF
V: TRBV19; J: TRBJ2-7; D: TRBD1; size: .; DNA: TGTGCCAGTAGTGGGACAGCCTACGAGCAGTACTTC; CDR3: CASSGTAYEQYF
V: TRBV7-9; J: TRBJ2-7; D: TRBD1; size: .; DNA: TGCGCCAGCAGCCCTTCCCGAGGGGACAGCTACGAGCAGTACTTC; CDR3: CASSPSRGDSYEQYF
V: TRBV18; J: TRBJ2-1; D: .; size: few; DNA: TGTGCCAGCTCACCACCGTGGCAGGGTATCGATGAGCAGTTCTTC; CDR3: CASSPPWQGIDEQFF
V: TRBV7-2; J: TRBJ1-5; D: .; size: .; DNA: TGTGCCAGCAGCTTAGAAGGGACGGGCAATCAGCCCCAGCATTTT; CDR3: CASSLEGTGNQPQHF
V: TRBV5-1; J: TRBJ1-1; D: .; size: .; DNA: TGCGCCAGCAGCTTGGGGGCGCAAGGCGTGAACACTGAAGCTTTCTTT; CDR3: CASSLGAQGVNTEAFF
V: TRBV6-5; J: TRBJ2-5; D: .; size: .; DNA: TGTGCCAGCAGAAGTTTAGCGGAGACCCAGTACTTC; CDR3: CASRSLAETQYF
V: TRBV4-3; J: TRBJ2-7; D: .; size: .; DNA: TGCGCCAGCAGCCAAGGGTATTCCTACGAGCAGTACTTC; CDR3: CASSQGYSYEQYF
V: TRBV5-1; J: TRBJ2-7; D: TRBD1; size: .; DNA: TGCGCCAGCAGCTTCTTGGGACAGGGCTACGAGCAGTACTTC; CDR3: CASSFLGQGYEQYF
V: TRBV15; J: TRBJ2-1; D: .; size: .; DNA: TGTGCCACCAGCAGAGCCCTAGGTCCCACCCCACGAGCCGATGAGCAGTTCTTC; CDR3: CATSRALGPTPRADEQFF
V: TRBV27; J: TRBJ2-5; D: TRBD2; size: .; DNA: TGTGCCAGCAGTCCCATATCGCCTAGCGGGGGAGGGGAGACCCAGTACTTC; CDR3: CASSPISPSGGGETQYF
V: TRBV30; J: TRBJ1-2; D: .; size: .; DNA: TGTGCCTGGAGTCTGGGTGAGGGTGGCTACACCTTC; CDR3: CAWSLGEGGYTF
V: TRBV7-3; J: TRBJ2-3; D: TRBD1; size: .; DNA: TGTGCCAGCAGCTCATTGCCCGGGACAGGCCTGTATTTT; CDR3: CASSSLPGTGLYF
V: TRBV29-1; J: TRBJ1-1; D: .; size: few; DNA: TGCAGCGTGACCCGTCCTGGGTGGAACACTGAAGCTTTCTTT; CDR3: CSVTRPGWNTEAFF